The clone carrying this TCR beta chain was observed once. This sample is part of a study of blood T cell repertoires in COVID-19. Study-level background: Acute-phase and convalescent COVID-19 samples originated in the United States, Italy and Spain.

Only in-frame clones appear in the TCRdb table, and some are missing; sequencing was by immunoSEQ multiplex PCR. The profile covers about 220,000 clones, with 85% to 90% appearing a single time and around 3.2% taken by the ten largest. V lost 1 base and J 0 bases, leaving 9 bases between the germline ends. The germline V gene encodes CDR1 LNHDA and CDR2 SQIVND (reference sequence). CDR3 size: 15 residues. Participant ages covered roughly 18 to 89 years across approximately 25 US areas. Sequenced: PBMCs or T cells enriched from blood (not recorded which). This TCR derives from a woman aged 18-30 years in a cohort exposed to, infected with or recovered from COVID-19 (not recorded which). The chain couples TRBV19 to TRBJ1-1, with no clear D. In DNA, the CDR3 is TGTGCCAGTAGTATAGGGGCTTCGGTGAACACTGAAGCTTTCTTT. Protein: CASSIGASVNTEAFF.